This record looks at one TCR beta chain sequence and its context. These data belong to a study of T cell changes during pregnancy in multiple sclerosis. Method: immunoSEQ multiplex PCR; TCRdb's copy keeps in-frame clones and lacks some. The table records approximately 70,000 clones, about 91% of them present only once. The germline V gene encodes CDR1 KGHSH and CDR2 LQKENI. The CDR3 is 14 residues long. With 4 bases clipped from V and 1 base from J, the junction kept 4 bases outside the gene matches. Material: peripheral blood, obtained in the second trimester of pregnancy. The TCR sequence derives from a female donor in good health, enrolled as a control in a pregnancy study. The gene calls are TRBV18 and TRBJ2-7, with 7 bases matching TRBD2. The CDR3 DNA follows: TGTGCCAGCTCACGGGAGGGCCCGTCCTACGAGCAGTACTTC. Translating gives CASSREGPSYEQYF.